The clone carrying this T cell receptor (beta chain) was observed many times. Its antigen is unidentified. TCRdb re-called the 5' RACE reads with MiXCR, one entry per CDR3 protein. Of roughly 64,000 distinct CDR3 sequences in the sample, approximately 22% were seen once. Study-wide results and caveats: Greatest tumor Treg TCR overlap was with tumor naive CD4+ cells. Whole repertoires were not studied in the larger cohort, only one V-J beta rearrangement. Tumor memory CD4+ T cell TCR gene usage was found to cluster with blood and lymph node memory CD4+ cells and with lymph node naive CD4+ cells.

There are 14 residues in the CDR3. CDR1 and CDR2 (germline): MNHNS, SASEGT. Trimming pared 1 base from V and 10 bases from J, leaving 14 bases between. The sequence came from a female donor with breast cancer. Sequenced sample: memory CD4+ T cells sorted from a lymph node. Subset of the sample: memory CD4+ T cells, CD4+CD45RO+CD25-. The V and J genes are TRBV6-1 and TRBJ2-1, with a weak D call TRBD1 (5 bases). The DNA of the CDR3 is TGTGCCAGCAGTGAAGGTCACGACTGGGGCGAGCAGTTCTTC. This encodes CASSEGHDWGEQFF.